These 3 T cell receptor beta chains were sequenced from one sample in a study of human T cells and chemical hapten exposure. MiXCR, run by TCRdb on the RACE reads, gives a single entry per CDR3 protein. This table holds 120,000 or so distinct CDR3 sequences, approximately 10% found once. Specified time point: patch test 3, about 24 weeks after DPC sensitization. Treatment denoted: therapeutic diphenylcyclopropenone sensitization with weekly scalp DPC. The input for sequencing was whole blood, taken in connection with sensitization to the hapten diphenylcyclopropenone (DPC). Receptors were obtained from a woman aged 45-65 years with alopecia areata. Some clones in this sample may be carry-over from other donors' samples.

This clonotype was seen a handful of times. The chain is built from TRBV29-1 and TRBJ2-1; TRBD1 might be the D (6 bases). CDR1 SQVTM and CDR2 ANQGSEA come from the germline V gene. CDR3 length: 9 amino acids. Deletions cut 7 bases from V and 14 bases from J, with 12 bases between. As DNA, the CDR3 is TGCAGCGGGGGCAGGGGTGAGTTCTTC. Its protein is CSGGRGEFF.

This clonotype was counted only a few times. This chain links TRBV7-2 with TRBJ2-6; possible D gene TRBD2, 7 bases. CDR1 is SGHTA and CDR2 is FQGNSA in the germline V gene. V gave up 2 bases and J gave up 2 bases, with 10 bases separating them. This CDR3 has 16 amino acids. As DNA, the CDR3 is TGTGCCAGCAGCTTAAGGGGGGGGGCTGGGGCCAACGTCCTGACTTTC. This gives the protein CASSLRGGAGANVLTF.

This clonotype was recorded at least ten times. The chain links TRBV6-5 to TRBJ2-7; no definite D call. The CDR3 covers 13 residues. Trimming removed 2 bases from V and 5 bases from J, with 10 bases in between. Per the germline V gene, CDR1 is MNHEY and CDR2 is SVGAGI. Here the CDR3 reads CASSYHSTNEQYF. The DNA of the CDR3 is TGTGCCAGCAGTTACCATTCCACCAACGAGCAGTACTTC.